This TCR beta chain is drawn from a study of Ad26.COV2.S vaccination and SARS-CoV-2 variants. Findings of the study overall: Ad26.COV2.S recipients had broader spike-specific TCRs (P = 0.0014).

Sample treatment: around 19 received Ad26.COV2.S at low or high dose, single or two shots; 5 received placebo; per-sample allocation not given. On day 63 after the first injection, vaccine and placebo recipients gave samples. In germline, CDR1 is SSHAT, CDR2 FNYEAQ (reference sequence). The CDR3 consists of 11 residues. Clones were sequenced by immunoSEQ multiplex PCR, and TCRdb holds only the in-frame ones, with some missing. The sample has about half a million clones, around 89% seen once; the top ten hold 1.7%. In the case of this clone: Its antigen is unidentified.

Sequences were derived from peripheral blood, sampled in a trial of Ad26.COV2.S vaccine versus placebo. The rearrangement uses TRBV7-7 and TRBJ2-5; D call uncertain. This clonotype was obtained from a person aged 18-65 years who received the Ad26.COV2.S COVID-19 vaccine or a placebo. The CDR3 DNA reads TGTGCTATTAAGTACCAAGAGACCCAGTACTTC. It codes for CAIKYQETQYF.